These T cell receptor beta chains were read from a single sample in a study of cytomegalovirus exposure and HLA in healthy donors. Repertoires were generated with immunoSEQ multiplex PCR, while TCRdb's copy carries only in-frame clones and drops some. The sample has about 120,000 clones, about 91% seen once. Sequences were obtained from PBMCs. These receptors came from a woman aged 18-29 years in good health and CMV-seronegative. Each CDR3 is given with its conserved first and last residue. A D gene is named only where the DNA matches it firmly.

>TRBJ1-2|-|TRBV6-5
CASSYRVNYGYTF
>TRBJ2-1|TRBD2|TRBV18
CASSGEVAGGREYAEQFF
>TRBJ1-2|-|TRBV2
CARQTGNGYTF
>TRBJ2-1|TRBD1|TRBV7-8
CASSRDRVVNNEQFF
>TRBJ2-3|-|TRBV6-1
CASNPRGIADTQYF
>TRBJ1-2|-|TRBV11-2
CASSLGTAGYTF
>TRBJ1-2|TRBD1|TRBV9
CASSARTGTGGYGYTF
>TRBJ2-3|TRBD1|TRBV10-3
CAISAGQGKDTQYF
>TRBJ1-1|TRBD1|TRBV29-1
CSGQGTYMNTEAFF
>TRBJ2-5|-|TRBV28
CASSPGRQFIEETQYF
>TRBJ1-1|TRBD1|TRBV4-1
CASSQPWTGVGTEAFF
>TRBJ1-3|TRBD1|TRBV5-1
CASSLGQGAGNTIYF
>TRBJ2-7|TRBD2|TRBV6-1
CASSRLAGDAYEQYF
>TRBJ1-5|-|TRBV9
CASSVATENREGGNQPQHF
>TRBJ2-6|TRBD1|TRBV18
CASARYVTGLGGANVLTF
>TRBJ2-5|TRBD1|TRBV29-1
CSAGRRGQVEETQYF
>TRBJ2-5|TRBD2|TRBV11-3
CASSVRGDQETQYF
>TRBJ1-1|-|TRBV20-1
CSALKREAFF
>TRBJ2-3|-|TRBV4-2
CASSQERPGTDTQYF
>TRBJ2-1|TRBD2|TRBV6-4
CASSDETSGGHEQFF
>TRBJ2-1|TRBD1|TRBV4-1
CASSTNRDRVSHNEQFF
>TRBJ1-1|-|TRBV19
CASSITGIRRYTEAFF
>TRBJ2-5|TRBD1|TRBV5-6
CASTRTGRFETQYF
>TRBJ1-5|-|TRBV25-1
CASSDGGTPRSNQPQHF
>TRBJ1-1|-|TRBV11-3
CASSTGITTEAFF
>TRBJ1-3|-|TRBV7-8
CASSLAAGNTIYF
>TRBJ2-6|-|TRBV14
CASSQEDGDSGANVLTF
>TRBJ1-2|-|TRBV11-2
CASSLDREVVYGYTF
>TRBJ2-3|-|TRBV4-1
CASSQKLSGTTDTQYF
>TRBJ1-5|-|TRBV11-2
CASSLAGASQPQHF
>TRBJ2-5|-|TRBV2
CASSEGTTWETQYF
>TRBJ1-5|-|TRBV19
CASSTLNQPQHF
>TRBJ1-6|-|TRBV5-5
CASSLGEGNSPLHF
>TRBJ1-2|TRBD1|TRBV18
CASSPSGTGGKLGYTF
>TRBJ1-1|-|TRBV6-6
CASSYSAGANTEAFF
>TRBJ1-2|-|TRBV6-5
CASSYVHGGNYGYTF
>TRBJ1-5|-|TRBV21-1
CASSKENRGVDQPQHF
>TRBJ2-1|TRBD2|TRBV6-6
CASSLAGLQGNEQFF
>TRBJ1-3|-|TRBV6-5
CASSYGAPGDTIYF
>TRBJ2-4|TRBD2|TRBV5-1
CASSLGGLAGVGAIQYF
>TRBJ1-2|TRBD1|TRBV6-1
CASSPGQGSGYGYTF
>TRBJ1-1|TRBD1|TRBV5-1
CASSGRQGSIGTEAFF
>TRBJ2-2|-|TRBV5-1
CASSPREHTGELFF
>TRBJ2-1|TRBD2|TRBV19
CASMSHGTSYNEQFF
>TRBJ2-3|TRBD2|TRBV4-2
CASSRIAGGTPNTQYF
>TRBJ1-2|-|TRBV6-6
CAHGGIGYTF
>TRBJ2-7|TRBD2|TRBV6-1
CASRVERGQFYEQYF
>TRBJ1-5|TRBD1|TRBV9
CASSSGQKNQPQHF
>TRBJ1-1|-|TRBV6-1
CASRTGGTEAFF
>TRBJ1-2|TRBD1|TRBV19
CASTRNGQGVYGYTF
>TRBJ2-1|-|TRBV5-1
CASSEWGPRNEQFF
>TRBJ1-3|TRBD1|TRBV9
CASSQTGRTGNTIYF
>TRBJ2-3|TRBD2|TRBV5-1
CASSPMSGGGTDTQYF
>TRBJ1-1|-|TRBV19
CASSIDKGTEAFF
>TRBJ2-1|-|TRBV18
CASSPPTVNEQFF
>TRBJ2-7|-|TRBV5-6
CASSLSSTYEQYF
>TRBJ1-2|TRBD1|TRBV4-2
CASSQEFGTGGGYTF